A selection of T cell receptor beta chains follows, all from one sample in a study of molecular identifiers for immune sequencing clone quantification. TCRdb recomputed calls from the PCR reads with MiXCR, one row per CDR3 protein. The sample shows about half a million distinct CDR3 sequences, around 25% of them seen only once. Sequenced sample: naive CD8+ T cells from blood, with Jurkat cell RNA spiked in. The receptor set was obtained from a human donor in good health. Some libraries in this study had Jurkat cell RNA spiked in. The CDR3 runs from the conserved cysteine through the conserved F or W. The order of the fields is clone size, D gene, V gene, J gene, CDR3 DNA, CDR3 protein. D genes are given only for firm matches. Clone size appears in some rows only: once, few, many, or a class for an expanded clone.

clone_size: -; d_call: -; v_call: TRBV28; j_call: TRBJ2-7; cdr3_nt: TGTGCCAGCAGTTTAGTGACTATGACCTACGAGCAGTACTTC; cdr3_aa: CASSLVTMTYEQYF
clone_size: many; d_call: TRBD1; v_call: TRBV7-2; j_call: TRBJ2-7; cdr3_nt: TGTGCCAGCAGCTTGGACAGGGGTGCCTACGAGCAGTACTTC; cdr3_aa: CASSLDRGAYEQYF
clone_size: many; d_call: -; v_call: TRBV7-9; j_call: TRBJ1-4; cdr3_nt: TGTGCCAGCAGCCTCGGTGGAAAGGGTCCAGACGAAAAACTGTTTTTT; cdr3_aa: CASSLGGKGPDEKLFF
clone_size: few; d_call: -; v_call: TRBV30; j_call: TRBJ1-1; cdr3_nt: TGTGCCTGGAGTCAGGGGCCCATCGCTTTCTTT; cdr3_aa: CAWSQGPIAFF
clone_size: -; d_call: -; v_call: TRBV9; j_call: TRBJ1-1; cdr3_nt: TGTGCCAGCAGCATTTACCCCTCCGGAGCGGCTTTCTTT; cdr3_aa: CASSIYPSGAAFF
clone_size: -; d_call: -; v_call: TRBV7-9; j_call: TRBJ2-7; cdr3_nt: TGTGCCAGCAGCCCCGAACTCCTCAGCGAGCAGTACTTC; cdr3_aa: CASSPELLSEQYF
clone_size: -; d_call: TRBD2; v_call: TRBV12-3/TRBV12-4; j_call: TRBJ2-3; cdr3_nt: TGTGCCAGCAGTCTGCCGGGACTAGTGACAGATACGCAGTATTTT; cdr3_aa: CASSLPGLVTDTQYF
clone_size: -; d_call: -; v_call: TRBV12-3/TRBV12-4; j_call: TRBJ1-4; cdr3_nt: TGTGCCAGCAGGTCTACAGGTGCAACTAATGAAAAACTGTTTTTT; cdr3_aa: CASRSTGATNEKLFF
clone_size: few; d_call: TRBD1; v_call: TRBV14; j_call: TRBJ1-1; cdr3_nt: TGTGCCAGCAGCCAGGCAGGGGGCCACACTGAAGCTTTCTTT; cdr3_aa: CASSQAGGHTEAFF
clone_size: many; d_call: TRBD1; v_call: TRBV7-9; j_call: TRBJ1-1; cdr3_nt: TGTGCCAGCAGCTTAGGGACAGGGACGAACACTGAAGCTTTCTTT; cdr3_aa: CASSLGTGTNTEAFF
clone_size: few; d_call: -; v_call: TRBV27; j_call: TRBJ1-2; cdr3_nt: TGTGCCAGCAGTTTTGTGGCAGGGGATCACTATGGCTACACCTTC; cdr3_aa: CASSFVAGDHYGYTF
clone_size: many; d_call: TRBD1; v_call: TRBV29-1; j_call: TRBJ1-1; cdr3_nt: TGCAGCGCTCCAAAAGGAGGGGGCAACACTGAAGCTTTCTTT; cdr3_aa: CSAPKGGGNTEAFF
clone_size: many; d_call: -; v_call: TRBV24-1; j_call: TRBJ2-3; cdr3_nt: TGTGCCACCAGTGATTTCCAGGATACGCAGTATTTT; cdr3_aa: CATSDFQDTQYF
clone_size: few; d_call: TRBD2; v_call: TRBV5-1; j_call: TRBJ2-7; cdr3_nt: TGCGCCAGCAGCTTCGGGACTAGCATCGAGCAGTACTTC; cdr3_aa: CASSFGTSIEQYF
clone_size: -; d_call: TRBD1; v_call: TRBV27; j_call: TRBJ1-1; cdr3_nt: TGTGCCAGCAGGGGACAGGGGATCGTGAACACTGAAGCTTTCTTT; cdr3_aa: CASRGQGIVNTEAFF
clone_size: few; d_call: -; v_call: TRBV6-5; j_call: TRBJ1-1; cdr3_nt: TGTGCCAGCAGCTACAGGGTTTTGGACACTGAAGCTTTCTTT; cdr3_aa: CASSYRVLDTEAFF
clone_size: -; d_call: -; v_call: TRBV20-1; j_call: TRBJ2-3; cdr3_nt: TGCAGTGCTAGAGATTTCGGGCTTGGGAGGACTACAGATACGCAGTATTTT; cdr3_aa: CSARDFGLGRTTDTQYF
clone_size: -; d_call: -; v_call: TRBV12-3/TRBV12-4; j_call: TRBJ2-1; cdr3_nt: TGTGCCAGCAGTTTAGCCCCATGGACAAATCGGGATGAGCAGTTCTTC; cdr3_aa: CASSLAPWTNRDEQFF
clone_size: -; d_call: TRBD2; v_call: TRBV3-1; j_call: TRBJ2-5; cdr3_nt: TGTGCCAGCAGCCAAGATGACGGGGGGGCTTTGGAGACCCAGTACTTC; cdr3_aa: CASSQDDGGALETQYF
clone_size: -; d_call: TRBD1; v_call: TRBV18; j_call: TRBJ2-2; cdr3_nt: TGTGCCAGCTCCGGGACAGGGAACACCGGGGAGCTGTTTTTT; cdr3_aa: CASSGTGNTGELFF
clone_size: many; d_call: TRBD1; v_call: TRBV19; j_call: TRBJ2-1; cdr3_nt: TGTGCCAGTGCCCCCGGGACAGGGAATATGGATGAGCAGTTCTTC; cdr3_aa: CASAPGTGNMDEQFF
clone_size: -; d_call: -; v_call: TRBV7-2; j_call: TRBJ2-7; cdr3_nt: TGTGCCAGCAGCCCCCCCGGGCGGACCTCCTTCGAGCAGTACTTC; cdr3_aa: CASSPPGRTSFEQYF
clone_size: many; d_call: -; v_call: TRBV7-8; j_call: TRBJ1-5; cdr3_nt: TGTGCCAGCAGCTTAGCGGCAGGGAGTGTTGGCAATCAGCCCCAGCATTTT; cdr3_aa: CASSLAAGSVGNQPQHF
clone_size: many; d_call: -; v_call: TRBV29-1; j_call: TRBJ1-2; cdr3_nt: TGCAGCGTTGACGCGTCTCCCTTTCCTGGCTACACCTTC; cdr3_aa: CSVDASPFPGYTF
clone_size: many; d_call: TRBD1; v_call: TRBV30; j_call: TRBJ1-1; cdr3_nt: TGTGCCTGGACCTTAACAGGGGGCACTGAAGCTTTCTTT; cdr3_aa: CAWTLTGGTEAFF
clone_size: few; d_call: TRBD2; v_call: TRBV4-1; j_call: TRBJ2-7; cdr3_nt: TGCGCCAGCAGCCATTTAGCGGGGGGGAGCTCCTACGAGCAGTACTTC; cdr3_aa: CASSHLAGGSSYEQYF
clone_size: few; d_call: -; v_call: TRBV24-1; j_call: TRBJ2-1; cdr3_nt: TGTGCCACCCGCCCCAGGGTTAACTCCTACAATGAGCAGTTCTTC; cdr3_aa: CATRPRVNSYNEQFF
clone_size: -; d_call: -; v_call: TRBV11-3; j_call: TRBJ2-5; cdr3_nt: TGTGCCAGCAGCTTAAGGGCCAGCGGCCAAGAGACCCAGTACTTC; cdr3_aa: CASSLRASGQETQYF
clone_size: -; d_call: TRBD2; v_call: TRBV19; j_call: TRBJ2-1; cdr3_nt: TGTGCCAGTAGTATAGGCGGGGGAGGATGGAATGAGCAGTTCTTC; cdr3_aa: CASSIGGGGWNEQFF
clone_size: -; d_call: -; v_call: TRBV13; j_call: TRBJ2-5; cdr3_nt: TGTGCCAGCAGCTCCAACCCTACAGGGCAAGAGACCCAGTACTTC; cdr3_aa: CASSSNPTGQETQYF
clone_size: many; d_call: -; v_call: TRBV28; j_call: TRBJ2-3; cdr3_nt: TGTGCCAGCACAGTTTACGATAACACAGATACGCAGTATTTT; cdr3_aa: CASTVYDNTDTQYF
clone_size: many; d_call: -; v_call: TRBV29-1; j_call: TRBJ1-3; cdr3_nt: TGCAGCGTTGGAGAGAACACCATATATTTT; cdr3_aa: CSVGENTIYF
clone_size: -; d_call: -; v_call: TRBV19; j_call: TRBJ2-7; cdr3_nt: TGTGCCACCTCGGCAGGGGCTGGAGAGCAGTACTTC; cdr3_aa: CATSAGAGEQYF
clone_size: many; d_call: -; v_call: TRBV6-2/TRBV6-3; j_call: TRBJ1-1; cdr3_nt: TGTGCCAGCAGTTACGCCCCAAACACTGAAGCTTTCTTT; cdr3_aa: CASSYAPNTEAFF
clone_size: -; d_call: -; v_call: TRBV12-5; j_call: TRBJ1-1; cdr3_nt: TGTGCTACCGCCTCATCCCCCAGCAACACTGAAGCTTTCTTT; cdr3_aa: CATASSPSNTEAFF
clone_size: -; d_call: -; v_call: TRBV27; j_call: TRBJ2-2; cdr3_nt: TGTGCCAGCAGTCCCCGAGGGTCCCCATCGCGCACCGGGGAGCTGTTTTTT; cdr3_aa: CASSPRGSPSRTGELFF
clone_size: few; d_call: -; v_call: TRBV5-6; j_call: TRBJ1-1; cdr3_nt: TGTGCCAGCAGCAGCTCCTGGCAGGAAGCTTTCTTT; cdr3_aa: CASSSSWQEAFF
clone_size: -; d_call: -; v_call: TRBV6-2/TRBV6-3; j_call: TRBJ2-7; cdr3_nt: TGTGCCAGCAGTCACACAGGGCTGAGTGAGCAGTACTTC; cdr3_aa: CASSHTGLSEQYF
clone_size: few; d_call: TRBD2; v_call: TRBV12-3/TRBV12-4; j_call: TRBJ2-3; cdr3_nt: TGTGCCAGCAGTTTAGAAGGGACTAGAGATACGCAGTATTTT; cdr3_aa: CASSLEGTRDTQYF
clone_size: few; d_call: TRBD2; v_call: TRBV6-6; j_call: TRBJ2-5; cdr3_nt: TGTGCCAGCAGTCACATAGCGGGAGAGGGGGAGACCCAGTACTTC; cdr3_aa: CASSHIAGEGETQYF
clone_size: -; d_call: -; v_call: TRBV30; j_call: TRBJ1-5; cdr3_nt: TGTGCCTGGAGTTGGTCGGTTCATCAGCTCCAGCATTTT; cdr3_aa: CAWSWSVHQLQHF
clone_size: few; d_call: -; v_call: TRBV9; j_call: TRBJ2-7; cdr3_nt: TGTGCCAGCAGCGTATTCGGGACGGCGGGTCCCGAGCAGTACTTC; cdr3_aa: CASSVFGTAGPEQYF
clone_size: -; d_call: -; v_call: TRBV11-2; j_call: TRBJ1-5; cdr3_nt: TGTGCCAGCAGCTTACAGGGGTTCGGACAGCCCCAGCATTTT; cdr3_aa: CASSLQGFGQPQHF
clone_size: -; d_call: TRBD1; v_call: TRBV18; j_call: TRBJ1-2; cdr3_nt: TGTGCCAGCTCACACCCTGGGGACAGCAGCTATGGCTACACCTTC; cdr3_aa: CASSHPGDSSYGYTF
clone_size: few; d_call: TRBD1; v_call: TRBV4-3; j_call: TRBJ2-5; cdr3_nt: TGCGCCAGCAGCCAAGATCGGGCGGAGACAGGGGTAGAGACCCAGTACTTC; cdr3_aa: CASSQDRAETGVETQYF
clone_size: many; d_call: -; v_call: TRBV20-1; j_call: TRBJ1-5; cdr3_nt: TGCAGTGCTAGTGGGGGGGCCTTTCGGGGTCAGCCCCAGCATTTT; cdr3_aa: CSASGGAFRGQPQHF
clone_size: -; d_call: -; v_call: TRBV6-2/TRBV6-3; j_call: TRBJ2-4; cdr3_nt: TGTGCCAGCAGTTACTCGACAGGGGAGGGCAAAAACATTCAGTACTTC; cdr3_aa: CASSYSTGEGKNIQYF
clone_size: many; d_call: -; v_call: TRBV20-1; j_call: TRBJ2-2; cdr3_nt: TGCAGTGCTAGGCTCAGGATTACCGGGGAGCTGTTTTTT; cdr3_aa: CSARLRITGELFF
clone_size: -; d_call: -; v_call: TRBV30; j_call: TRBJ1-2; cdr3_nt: TGTGCCCTGGAGAGCTACACCTTC; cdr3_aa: CALESYTF
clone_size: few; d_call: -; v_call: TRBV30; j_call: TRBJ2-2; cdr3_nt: TGTGCCTTGACCGGGGTGGCCGGGGAGCTGTTTTTT; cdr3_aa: CALTGVAGELFF
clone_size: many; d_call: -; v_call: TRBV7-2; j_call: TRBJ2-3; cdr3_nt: TGTGCCAGCAGCTTGGGACTCGATCCCAGGCCCCCTAGCACAGATACGCAGTATTTT; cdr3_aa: CASSLGLDPRPPSTDTQYF
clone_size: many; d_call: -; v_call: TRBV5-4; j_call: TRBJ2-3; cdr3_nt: TGTGCCAGCAGATCGGGGGGCCCGGATACGCAGTATTTT; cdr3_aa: CASRSGGPDTQYF
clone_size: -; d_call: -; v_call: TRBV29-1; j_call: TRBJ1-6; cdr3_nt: TGCAGCGCCCTGACGGACGGTGATTCACCCCTCCACTTT; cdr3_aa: CSALTDGDSPLHF
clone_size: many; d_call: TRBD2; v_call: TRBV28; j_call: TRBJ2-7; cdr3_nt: TGTGCCAGCAGTTTAGGGAATAGCGGGAGCGCTTTTGACGAGCAGTACTTC; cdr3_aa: CASSLGNSGSAFDEQYF
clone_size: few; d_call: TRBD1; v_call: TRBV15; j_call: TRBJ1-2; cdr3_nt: TGTGCCACCAGCAGAGATCGGGGGACAGGGAGAGGCTACACCTTC; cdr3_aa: CATSRDRGTGRGYTF
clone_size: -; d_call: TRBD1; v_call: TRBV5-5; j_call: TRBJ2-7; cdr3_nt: TGTGCCAGCAGCCCCGGGACAGGGACTCCGCAGTACTTC; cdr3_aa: CASSPGTGTPQYF
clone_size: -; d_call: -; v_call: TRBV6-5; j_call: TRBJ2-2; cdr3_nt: TGTGCCAGCAGCCCCGGGATCGGAACGAACACCGGGGAGCTGTTTTTT; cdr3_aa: CASSPGIGTNTGELFF
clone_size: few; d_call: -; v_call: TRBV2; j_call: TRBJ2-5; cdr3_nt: TGTGCCAGCAGTGATATAGGACAAGAGACCCAGTACTTC; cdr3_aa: CASSDIGQETQYF
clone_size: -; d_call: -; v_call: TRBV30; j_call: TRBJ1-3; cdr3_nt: TGTGCCTGGAGTGTACGGATAGGAAGCTCTGGAAACACCATATATTTT; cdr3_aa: CAWSVRIGSSGNTIYF
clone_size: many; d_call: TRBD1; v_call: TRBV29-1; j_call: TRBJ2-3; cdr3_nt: TGCAGCGTTGTGGTTGGACAGGCCATGTTACTCCGGTATTTT; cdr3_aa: CSVVVGQAMLLRYF